This TCR beta chain was recovered during a study of cytomegalovirus exposure and HLA in healthy donors. The V end lost 3 bases, the J end lost 0 bases, and 8 bases lay between the germline ends. The germline gives CDR1 LNHDA, CDR2 SQIVND (reference sequence). CDR3 length: 14 amino acids. The PCR made use of 60 Vbeta and 13 Jbeta primers. Produced via immunoSEQ multiplex PCR; TCRdb's table is partial and in-frame only. The repertoire has 150,000 to 200,000 clones, roughly 77% of them found once; the top ten carry around 4.6%. The clonotype originates from a male donor in good health and CMV-seronegative. The sample comprised PBMCs. The chain links TRBV19 to TRBJ1-1, with D unresolved. CDR3 nucleotide sequence: TGTGCCAGTAGTATCGAGGGAATGAACACTGAAGCTTTCTTT. Translation: CASSIEGMNTEAFF.